A selection of T cell receptor beta chains follows, all from one sample in a study of T cells in Graves' hyperthyroidism and ophthalmopathy. Using its own MiXCR run on the multiplex PCR reads, TCRdb lists one record per CDR3 protein. The sample carries approximately 370,000 distinct CDR3 sequences, approximately 15% recorded once. Sequenced material: blood. The receptor source for this set is a woman aged 25-40 years with Graves' hyperthyroidism. CDR3s include the opening cysteine and the closing phenylalanine or tryptophan. D genes are given only for firm matches. Rows may omit the clone size; those that give it use once, few, many or a size class.

d_call | clone_size | j_call | v_call | cdr3_aa | cdr3_nt
- | - | TRBJ1-2 | TRBV5-1 | CASSFGPANYGYTF | TGCGCCAGCAGCTTTGGACCGGCTAACTATGGCTACACCTTC
- | many | TRBJ2-7 | TRBV28 | CASSSPPLASSYEQYF | TGTGCCAGCAGTTCCCCCCCGCTGGCGAGCTCCTACGAGCAGTACTTC
- | many | TRBJ2-3 | TRBV7-8 | CASSSFQDADTQYF | TGTGCCAGCAGTTCATTTCAGGACGCAGATACGCAGTATTTT
- | - | TRBJ1-2 | TRBV27 | CASKESGRNYGYTF | TGTGCCAGCAAGGAGTCAGGACGCAACTATGGCTACACCTTC
TRBD2 | many | TRBJ2-2 | TRBV18 | CASTRYREATGELFF | TGTGCCAGCACACGTTATCGGGAGGCCACCGGGGAGCTGTTTTTT
- | few | TRBJ2-2 | TRBV25-1 | CASSGNRWTKNNTGELFF | TGTGCCAGCAGTGGCAACCGGTGGACTAAGAATAACACCGGGGAGCTGTTTTTT
- | many | TRBJ2-2 | TRBV6-2/TRBV6-3 | CASSPQGETGELFF | TGTGCCAGCAGCCCCCAGGGAGAGACCGGGGAGCTGTTTTTT
TRBD2 | - | TRBJ2-7 | TRBV29-1 | CSVPGLAGGFLTYNEQYF | TGCAGCGTGCCGGGACTAGCGGGAGGATTTCTCACCTACAATGAGCAGTACTTC
TRBD2 | few | TRBJ2-3 | TRBV18 | CASSPAGLAGTSSTDTQYF | TGTGCCAGCTCACCGGCCGGACTAGCGGGGACCTCTAGCACAGATACGCAGTATTTT
- | few | TRBJ2-5 | TRBV20-1 | CSARDLSETQYF | TGCAGTGCTAGAGATCTCAGTGAGACCCAGTACTTC
TRBD2 | - | TRBJ2-7 | TRBV6-9 | CASSYGTSGYSTYEQYF | TGTGCCAGCAGTTACGGGACTAGCGGCTACTCCACCTACGAGCAGTACTTC
- | many | TRBJ1-5 | TRBV30 | CAWSVGSRNQPQHF | TGTGCCTGGAGTGTTGGTTCCCGTAATCAGCCCCAGCATTTT
TRBD2 | few | TRBJ2-2 | TRBV5-1 | CASSLGTSGRVTGELFF | TGCGCCAGCAGCTTGGGGACTAGCGGGAGAGTTACCGGGGAGCTGTTTTTT
- | many | TRBJ1-1 | TRBV5-6 | CASSLLAGDTEAFF | TGTGCCAGCAGCTTGTTAGCTGGCGACACTGAAGCTTTCTTT
- | - | TRBJ2-6 | TRBV12-3/TRBV12-4 | CASSPSGPLPYSGANVLTF | TGTGCCAGCAGTCCCTCCGGGCCTCTCCCATACTCTGGGGCCAACGTCCTGACTTTC
TRBD2 | - | TRBJ2-1 | TRBV6-1 | CASSNSGSSYNEQFF | TGTGCCAGCAGTAATAGCGGGAGCTCCTACAATGAGCAGTTCTTC
- | - | TRBJ1-3 | TRBV20-1 | CSGGEAPGNTIYF | TGCAGTGGTGGGGAGGCCCCTGGAAACACCATATATTTT
- | - | TRBJ2-5 | TRBV19 | CASSKGGDSQETRYF | TGTGCCAGTAGTAAAGGGGGGGACAGCCAAGAGACCCGGTACTTC
- | - | TRBJ2-7 | TRBV28 | CASSLIGGGRSYEQYF | TGTGCCAGCAGTTTAATTGGAGGGGGCCGTTCCTACGAGCAGTACTTC
TRBD2 | - | TRBJ2-7 | TRBV12-3/TRBV12-4 | CASSLGRGTSDHPFKNEQYF | TGTGCCAGCAGTTTAGGCCGAGGGACTAGCGATCATCCCTTTAAAAACGAGCAGTACTTC
- | many | TRBJ2-7 | TRBV20-1 | CSALGSEQYF | TGCAGTGCGCTAGGTAGCGAGCAGTACTTC
- | many | TRBJ2-7 | TRBV3-1 | CASSRYVYEQYF | TGTGCCAGCAGCCGTTACGTCTACGAGCAGTACTTC
- | many | TRBJ1-2 | TRBV9 | CASSVEVGGPGGYTF | TGTGCCAGCAGCGTAGAGGTCGGAGGGCCCGGTGGCTACACCTTC
- | many | TRBJ2-2 | TRBV24-1 | CATAQGANTGELFF | TGTGCCACCGCACAGGGTGCGAACACCGGGGAGCTGTTTTTT
- | - | TRBJ1-6 | TRBV7-9 | CASSPKWDANSPLHF | TGTGCCAGCAGCCCCAAGTGGGACGCCAATTCACCCCTCCACTTT
- | few | TRBJ2-7 | TRBV4-1 | CASSPHGGTYEQYF | TGCGCCAGCAGCCCCCACGGCGGCACCTACGAGCAGTACTTC
TRBD1 | - | TRBJ2-1 | TRBV13 | CASSLIRPGGSYNEQFF | TGTGCCAGCAGCTTGATTCGGCCAGGGGGCTCATACAATGAGCAGTTCTTC
TRBD2 | many | TRBJ2-3 | TRBV5-1 | CASSPKREGLTDTQYF | TGCGCCAGCAGTCCGAAGCGGGAGGGGCTAACAGATACGCAGTATTTT
- | - | TRBJ2-1 | TRBV24-1 | CAASGPSGKSGSYNEQFF | TGTGCCGCCAGTGGCCCGAGTGGGAAGTCTGGATCCTACAATGAGCAGTTCTTC
- | - | TRBJ2-2 | TRBV20-1 | CSARVLASVGELFF | TGCAGTGCTAGGGTCCTAGCGAGCGTCGGGGAGCTGTTTTTT
TRBD2 | few | TRBJ2-7 | TRBV3-1 | CASSPPRTSIEQYF | TGTGCCAGCAGCCCTCCTCGGACTAGCATCGAGCAGTACTTC
TRBD1 | many | TRBJ2-1 | TRBV27 | CASSLPGTGGAGEGNEQFF | TGTGCCAGCAGTTTACCCGGGACAGGGGGAGCGGGAGAAGGCAATGAGCAGTTCTTC
- | many | TRBJ1-5 | TRBV12-3/TRBV12-4 | CASSTGGNSNQPQHF | TGTGCCAGCAGTACCGGGGGTAATAGCAATCAGCCCCAGCATTTT
- | few | TRBJ1-2 | TRBV6-1 | CASTSVGENYGYTF | TGTGCCAGCACCTCCGTGGGGGAAAACTATGGCTACACCTTC
- | few | TRBJ2-3 | TRBV11-3 | CASSYGASGNTQYF | TGTGCCAGCAGTTACGGGGCGTCAGGGAATACGCAGTATTTT
TRBD2 | many | TRBJ2-3 | TRBV5-1 | CASSRGRADTQYF | TGCGCCAGCAGTCGCGGGAGAGCAGATACGCAGTATTTT